A selection of T cell receptor beta chains follows, all from one sample in a study of molecular identifiers for immune sequencing clone quantification. Each CDR3 protein gets one entry after TCRdb re-called the PCR reads with MiXCR. The data contain approximately 630,000 distinct CDR3 sequences, over 25% of them singletons. Sequencing input: naive CD8+ T cells from blood, with Jurkat cell RNA spiked in. The receptor source for this set is a human donor in good health. Some libraries in this study had Jurkat cell RNA spiked in. Both conserved end residues are part of each CDR3. Fields, in order: clone size, V gene, J gene, D gene, CDR3 protein, CDR3 DNA. D genes are given only for firm matches. The size field is filled for only some rows; it gives once, few, many or a size class.

few,TRBV7-3,TRBJ2-1,TRBD1,CASSSDRGDEQFF,TGTGCCAGCAGCTCGGACAGGGGCGATGAGCAGTTCTTC
NA,TRBV10-2,TRBJ2-3,NA,CASSDGYTDTQYF,TGCGCCAGCAGTGACGGATACACAGATACGCAGTATTTT
few,TRBV4-3,TRBJ1-4,NA,CASSQERWGEKLFF,TGCGCCAGCAGCCAAGAAAGGTGGGGGGAAAAACTGTTTTTT
many,TRBV24-1,TRBJ2-3,NA,CATSEMDSNTDTQYF,TGTGCCACCAGTGAAATGGACAGCAACACAGATACGCAGTATTTT
many,TRBV5-4,TRBJ2-3,TRBD2,CASSPGTSGSFDTQYF,TGTGCCAGCAGCCCCGGGACTAGCGGGAGTTTCGATACGCAGTATTTT
many,TRBV7-9,TRBJ2-5,TRBD2,CASQAGIAVRETQYF,TGTGCCAGTCAAGCGGGAATCGCAGTGAGGGAGACCCAGTACTTC
many,TRBV6-5,TRBJ1-2,TRBD1,CASSPGTGGTKTDGYTF,TGTGCCAGCAGCCCCGGGACAGGGGGTACAAAAACGGACGGCTACACCTTC
many,TRBV7-2,TRBJ2-3,TRBD2,CASSWSGGQTDTQYF,TGTGCCAGCAGCTGGTCGGGGGGGCAGACAGATACGCAGTATTTT
many,TRBV20-1,TRBJ1-1,NA,CSARDMGTEAFF,TGCAGTGCTAGAGATATGGGGACTGAAGCTTTCTTT
few,TRBV7-2,TRBJ1-2,NA,CASSSLPTYGYTF,TGTGCCAGCAGCTCCCTCCCTACCTATGGCTACACCTTC
few,TRBV10-3,TRBJ1-2,NA,CAISESKSGTTNYGYTF,TGTGCCATCAGTGAGTCGAAGTCAGGTACAACTAACTATGGCTACACCTTC
many,TRBV28,TRBJ1-5,TRBD1,CASSFVKGAPPQHF,TGTGCCAGCAGTTTCGTCAAGGGGGCGCCTCCCCAGCATTTT
NA,TRBV7-9,TRBJ1-4,NA,CASSLPGVNNEKLFF,TGTGCCAGCAGCCTCCCCGGGGTGAACAATGAAAAACTGTTTTTT
NA,TRBV30,TRBJ2-3,TRBD2,CAWNIDLAGATDTQYF,TGTGCCTGGAATATAGATCTAGCGGGAGCGACAGATACGCAGTATTTT
many,TRBV28,TRBJ2-7,NA,CASSSEGSERPLYEQYF,TGTGCCAGCAGTTCCGAAGGTTCGGAGAGACCCCTGTACGAGCAGTACTTC
many,TRBV5-4,TRBJ2-7,NA,CASSLAAASYEQYF,TGTGCCAGCAGCTTGGCCGCGGCGAGCTACGAGCAGTACTTC